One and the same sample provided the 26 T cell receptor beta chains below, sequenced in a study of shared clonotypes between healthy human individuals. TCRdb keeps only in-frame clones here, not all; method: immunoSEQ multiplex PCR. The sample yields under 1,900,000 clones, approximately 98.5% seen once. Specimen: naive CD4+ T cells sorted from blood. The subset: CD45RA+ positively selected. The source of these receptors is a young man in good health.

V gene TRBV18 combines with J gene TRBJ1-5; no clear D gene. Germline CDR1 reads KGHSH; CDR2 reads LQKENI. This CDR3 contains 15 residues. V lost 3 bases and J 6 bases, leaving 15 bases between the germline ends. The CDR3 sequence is CASSPKAAAGQPQHF. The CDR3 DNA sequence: TGTGCCAGCTCACCTAAGGCCGCCGCCGGTCAGCCCCAGCATTTT.

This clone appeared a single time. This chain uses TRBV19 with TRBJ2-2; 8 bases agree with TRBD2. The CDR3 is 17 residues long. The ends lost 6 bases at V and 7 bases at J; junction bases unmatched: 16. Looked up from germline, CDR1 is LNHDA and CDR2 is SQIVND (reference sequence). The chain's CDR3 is CASRHYDGRARGGELFF. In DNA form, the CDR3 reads TGTGCCAGTAGGCACTATGACGGGAGGGCCCGTGGCGGGGAGCTGTTTTTT. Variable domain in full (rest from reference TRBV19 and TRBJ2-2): DGGITQSPKYLFRKEGQNVTLSCEQNLNHDAMYWYRQDPGQGLRLIYYSQIVNDFQKGDIAEGYSVSREKKESFPLTVTSAQKNPTAFYLCASRHYDGRARGGELFFGEGSRLTVL.

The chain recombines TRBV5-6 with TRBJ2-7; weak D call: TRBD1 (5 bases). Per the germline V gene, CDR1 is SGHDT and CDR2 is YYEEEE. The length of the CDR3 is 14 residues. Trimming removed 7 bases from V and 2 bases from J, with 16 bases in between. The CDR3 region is CASPGHFKTYEQYF. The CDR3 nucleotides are TGTGCCAGCCCCGGACACTTCAAGACCTACGAGCAGTACTTC.

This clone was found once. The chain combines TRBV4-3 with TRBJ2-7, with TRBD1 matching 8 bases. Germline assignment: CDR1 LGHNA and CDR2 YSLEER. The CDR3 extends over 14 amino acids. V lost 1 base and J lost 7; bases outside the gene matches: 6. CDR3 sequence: CASSQGYRGLEQYF. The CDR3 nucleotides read TGCGCCAGCAGCCAAGGTTACAGGGGGTTAGAGCAGTACTTC.

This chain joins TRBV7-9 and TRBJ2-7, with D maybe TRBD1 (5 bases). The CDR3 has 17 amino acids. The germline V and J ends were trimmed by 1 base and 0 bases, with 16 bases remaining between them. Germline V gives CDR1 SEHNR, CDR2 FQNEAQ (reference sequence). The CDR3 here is CASSLVAGPSLSYEQYF. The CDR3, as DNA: TGTGCCAGCAGCTTAGTGGCAGGGCCGTCTCTCTCCTACGAGCAGTACTTC.

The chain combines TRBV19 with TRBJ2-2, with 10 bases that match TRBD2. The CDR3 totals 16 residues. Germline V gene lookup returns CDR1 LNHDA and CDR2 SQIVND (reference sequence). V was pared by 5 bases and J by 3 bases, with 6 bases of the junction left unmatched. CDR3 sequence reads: CASSLLAGRDTGELFF. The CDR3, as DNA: TGTGCCAGTAGTTTACTAGCGGGACGAGACACCGGGGAGCTGTTTTTT.

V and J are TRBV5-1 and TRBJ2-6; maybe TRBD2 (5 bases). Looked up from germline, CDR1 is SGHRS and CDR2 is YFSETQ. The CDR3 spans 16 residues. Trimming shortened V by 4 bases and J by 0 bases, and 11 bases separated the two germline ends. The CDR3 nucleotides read TGCGCCAGCAGCCCGGGGATCCGCTCTGGGGCCAACGTCCTGACTTTC. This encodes CASSPGIRSGANVLTF.

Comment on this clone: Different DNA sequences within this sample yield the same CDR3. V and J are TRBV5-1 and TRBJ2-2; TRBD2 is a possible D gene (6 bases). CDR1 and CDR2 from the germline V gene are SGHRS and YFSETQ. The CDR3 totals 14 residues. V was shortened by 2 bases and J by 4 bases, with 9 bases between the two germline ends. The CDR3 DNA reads TGCGCCAGCAGCTTACGGGAGACCACCGGGGAGCTGTTTTTT. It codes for CASSLRETTGELFF.

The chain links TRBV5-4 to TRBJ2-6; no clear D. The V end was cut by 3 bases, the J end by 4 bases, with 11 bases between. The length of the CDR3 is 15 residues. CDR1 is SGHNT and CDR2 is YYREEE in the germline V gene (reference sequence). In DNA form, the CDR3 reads TGTGCCAGCAGCTCGACCTATGGGGGGGCCAACGTCCTGACTTTC. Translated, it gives CASSSTYGGANVLTF.

In DNA, the CDR3 is TGCGCCAGCAGCTCGCGCCGGGTTGACGAGCAGTTCTTC. Translation: CASSSRRVDEQFF. The chain couples TRBV5-1 to TRBJ2-1; D ambiguous. Germline V CDR1 and CDR2: SGHRS, YFSETQ. CDR3 length: 13 residues. Trimming took 3 bases from V and 10 from J, leaving 14 bases between them.

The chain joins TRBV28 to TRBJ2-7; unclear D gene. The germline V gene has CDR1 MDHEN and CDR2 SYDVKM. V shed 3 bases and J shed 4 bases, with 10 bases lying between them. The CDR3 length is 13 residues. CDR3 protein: CASSFPNRYEQYF. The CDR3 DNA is TGTGCCAGCAGTTTCCCAAACAGATACGAGCAGTACTTC.

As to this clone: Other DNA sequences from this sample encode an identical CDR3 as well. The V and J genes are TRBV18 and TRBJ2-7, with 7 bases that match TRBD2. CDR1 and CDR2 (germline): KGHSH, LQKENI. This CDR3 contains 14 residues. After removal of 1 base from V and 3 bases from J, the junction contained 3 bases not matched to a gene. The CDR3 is CASSPHPGGYEQYF. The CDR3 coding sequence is TGTGCCAGCTCACCACATCCGGGGGGCTACGAGCAGTACTTC.

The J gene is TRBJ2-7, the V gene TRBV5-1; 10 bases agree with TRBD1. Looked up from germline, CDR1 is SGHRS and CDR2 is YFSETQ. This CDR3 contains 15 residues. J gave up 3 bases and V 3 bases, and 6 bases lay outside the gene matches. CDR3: CASSSAGTGVYEQYF. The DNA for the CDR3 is TGCGCCAGCAGCTCCGCCGGGACAGGGGTCTACGAGCAGTACTTC.

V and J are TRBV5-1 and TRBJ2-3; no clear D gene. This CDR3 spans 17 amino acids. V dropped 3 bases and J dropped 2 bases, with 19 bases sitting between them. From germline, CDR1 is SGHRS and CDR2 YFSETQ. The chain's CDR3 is CASSSAERTAATDTQYF. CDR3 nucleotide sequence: TGCGCCAGCAGCTCGGCGGAAAGAACGGCCGCCACAGATACGCAGTATTTT.

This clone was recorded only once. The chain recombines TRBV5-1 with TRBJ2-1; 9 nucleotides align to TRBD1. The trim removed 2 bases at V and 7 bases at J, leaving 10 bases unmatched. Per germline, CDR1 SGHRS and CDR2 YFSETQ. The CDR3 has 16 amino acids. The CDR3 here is CASSFLPGQGGNEQFF. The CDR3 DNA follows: TGCGCCAGCAGCTTTTTACCGGGACAGGGAGGGAATGAGCAGTTCTTC.

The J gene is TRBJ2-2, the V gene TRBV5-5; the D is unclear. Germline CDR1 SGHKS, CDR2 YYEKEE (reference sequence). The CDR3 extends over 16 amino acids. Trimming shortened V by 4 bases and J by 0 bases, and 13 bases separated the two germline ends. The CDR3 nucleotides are TGTGCCAGCAGCCCCCCTAAGATCGCGAACACCGGGGAGCTGTTTTTT. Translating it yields CASSPPKIANTGELFF.

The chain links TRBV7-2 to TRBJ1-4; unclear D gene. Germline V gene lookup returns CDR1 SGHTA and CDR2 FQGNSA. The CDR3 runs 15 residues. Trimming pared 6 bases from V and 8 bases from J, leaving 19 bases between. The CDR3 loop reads CASSQWFQGREKLFF. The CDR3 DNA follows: TGTGCCAGCAGTCAGTGGTTCCAAGGAAGGGAAAAACTGTTTTTT. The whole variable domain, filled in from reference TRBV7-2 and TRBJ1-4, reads GAGVSQSPSNKVTEKGKDVELRCDPISGHTALYWYRQSLGQGLEFLIYFQGNSAPDKSGLPSDRFSAERTGGSVSTLTIQRTQQEDSAVYLCASSQWFQGREKLFFGSGTQLSVL.

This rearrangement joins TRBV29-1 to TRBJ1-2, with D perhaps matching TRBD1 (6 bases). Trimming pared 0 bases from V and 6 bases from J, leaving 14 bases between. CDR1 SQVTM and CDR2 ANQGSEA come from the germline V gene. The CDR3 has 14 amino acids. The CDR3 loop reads CSVEEGAGENGYTF. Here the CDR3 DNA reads TGCAGCGTTGAAGAAGGGGCAGGGGAGAATGGCTACACCTTC.

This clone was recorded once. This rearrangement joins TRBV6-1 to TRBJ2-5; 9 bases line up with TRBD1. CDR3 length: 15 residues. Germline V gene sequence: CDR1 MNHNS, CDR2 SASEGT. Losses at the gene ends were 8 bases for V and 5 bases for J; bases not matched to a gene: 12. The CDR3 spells CASRGGQGRAETQYF. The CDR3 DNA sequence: TGTGCCAGCCGCGGAGGACAGGGGCGCGCGGAGACCCAGTACTTC.

In DNA, the CDR3 is TGTGCCAGCAGCTTAGTAGGGGGCGAGAGGGACGAGCAGTACTTC. It yields the protein CASSLVGGERDEQYF. The chain has TRBV7-2 and TRBJ2-7, with 7 bases identical to TRBD1. In germline, CDR1 is SGHTA, CDR2 FQGNSA. This CDR3 has 15 amino acids. V trimming: 1 base; J trimming: 5 bases; junction bases outside the gene matches: 8.

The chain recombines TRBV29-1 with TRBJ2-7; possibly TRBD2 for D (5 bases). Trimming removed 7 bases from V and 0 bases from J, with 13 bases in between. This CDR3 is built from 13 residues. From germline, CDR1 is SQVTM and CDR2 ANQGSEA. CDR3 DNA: TGCAGCGGCGGGTACGGGGACTCCTACGAGCAGTACTTC. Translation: CSGGYGDSYEQYF.

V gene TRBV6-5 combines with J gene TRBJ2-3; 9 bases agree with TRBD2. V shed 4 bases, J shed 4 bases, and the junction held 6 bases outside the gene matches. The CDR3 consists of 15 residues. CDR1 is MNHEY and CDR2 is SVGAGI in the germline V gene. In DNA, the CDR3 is TGTGCCAGCAGTTGGGGCGGGAGGGCCTCAGATACGCAGTATTTT. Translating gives CASSWGGRASDTQYF.

CDR3 DNA: TGTGCCAGCACCCTAGCGGGAGGAGGCTCAGATACGCAGTATTTT. This translates into CASTLAGGGSDTQYF. The V gene is TRBV5-6, the J gene TRBJ2-3, with 11 bases matching TRBD2. Germline V gives CDR1 SGHDT, CDR2 YYEEEE. This CDR3 spans 15 amino acids. After removal of 6 bases from V and 4 bases from J, the junction contained 7 bases not matched to a gene.

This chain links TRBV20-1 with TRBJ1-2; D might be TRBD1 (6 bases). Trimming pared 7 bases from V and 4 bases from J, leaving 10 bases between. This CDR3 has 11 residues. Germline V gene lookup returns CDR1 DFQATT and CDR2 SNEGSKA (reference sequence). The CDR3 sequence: CSEDRLYGYTF. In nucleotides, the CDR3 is TGCAGTGAGGACAGACTCTATGGCTACACCTTC.

In nucleotides, the CDR3 is TGTGCCAGCAGCTTGACTAGCGGGAGAGTAGATACGCAGTATTTT. It specifies CASSLTSGRVDTQYF. The rearrangement links TRBV9 to TRBJ2-3; TRBD2 agrees at 12 bases. CDR3 length: 15 residues. Germline CDR1 reads SGDLS; CDR2 reads YYNGEE. With V trimmed by 4 bases and J by 5 bases, 5 bases remained unmatched.

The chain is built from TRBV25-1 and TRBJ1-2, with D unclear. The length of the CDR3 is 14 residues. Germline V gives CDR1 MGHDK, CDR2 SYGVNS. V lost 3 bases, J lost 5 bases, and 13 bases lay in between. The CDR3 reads CASSDGVQLYGYTF. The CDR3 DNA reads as TGTGCCAGCAGTGACGGGGTACAGCTATATGGCTACACCTTC.